The 10 T cell receptor beta chains in this list originate from one sample, sequenced in a study of shared clonotypes between healthy human individuals. Libraries were prepared by immunoSEQ multiplex PCR; TCRdb keeps only in-frame clonotypes and omits some of them. The sample includes about 1.1 million clones, about 84% of them seen just once. The source material was memory CD4+ T cells from PBMCs. As for subset: CD45RA-negative fraction. These receptors originate from a man aged 18 to 30 in good health. Some clones in this sample may be carry-over from other donors' samples.

Regarding this clone: The same CDR3 can be traced to other DNA sequences in this sample. The chain employs TRBV5-1 and TRBJ2-3; 10 bases map to TRBD1. The V gene's germline CDR1 is SGHRS and CDR2 YFSETQ. V dropped 5 bases and J dropped 0; count of bases not matched to a gene: 0. The CDR3 runs 14 residues. This CDR3 reads CASRGQGSTDTQYF. CDR3 nucleotides: TGCGCCAGCAGGGGACAGGGGAGCACAGATACGCAGTATTTT. The full variable domain, its missing parts supplied by reference TRBV5-1 and TRBJ2-3, is KAGVTQTPRYLIKTRGQQVTLSCSPISGHRSVSWYQQTPGQGLQFLFEYFSETQRNKGNFPGRFSGRQFSNSRSEMNVSTLELGDSALYLCASRGQGSTDTQYFGPGTRLTVL.

The CDR3 nucleotides are TGTGCCAGCAGCTTAGTGGGGATTGGAAAACTGTTTTTT. Amino acid sequence: CASSLVGIGKLFF. The chain couples TRBV7-9 to TRBJ1-4; D uncertain. V was cut by 1 base and J by 10 bases, with 10 bases left in between. Per the germline V gene, CDR1 is SEHNR and CDR2 is FQNEAQ (reference sequence). This CDR3 contains 13 residues. Variable domain in full (rest from reference TRBV7-9 and TRBJ1-4): DTGVSQNPRHKITKRGQNVTFRCDPISEHNRLYWYRQTLGQGPEFLTYFQNEAQLEKSRLLSDRFSAERPKGSFSTLEIQRTEQGDSAMYLCASSLVGIGKLFFGSGTQLSVL.

This clone appeared a single time. V is TRBV4-2 and J is TRBJ2-7, with 8 bases identical to TRBD1. Germline V gene data show CDR1 as LGHNA and CDR2 as YNFKEQ. The trim removed 1 base at V and 3 bases at J, leaving 2 bases unmatched. The CDR3 runs to 14 residues. The CDR3, as DNA: TGTGCCAGCAGCCAAGGAGGACAGGGCTACGAGCAGTACTTC. Protein product: CASSQGGQGYEQYF.

The gene calls are TRBV7-9 and TRBJ2-7, with unresolved D. V lost 4 bases to trimming and J lost 3 bases, with 16 bases between them. CDR3 length equals 15 residues. Germline CDR1 SEHNR, CDR2 FQNEAQ (reference sequence). In DNA form, the CDR3 reads TGTGCCAGCAGCTCAAACTCAGGAAACCTCTACGAGCAGTACTTC. Its protein product is CASSSNSGNLYEQYF.

The table lists this clone with a few counts. The rearrangement links TRBV5-4 to TRBJ2-3, with D tentatively TRBD1 or TRBD2 (5 bases each). V lost 0 bases to trimming and J lost 5 bases, with 10 bases between them. Germline CDR1 reads SGHNT; CDR2 reads YYREEE (reference sequence). This CDR3 contains 14 residues. DNA for the CDR3: TGTGCCAGCAGCTTGGCCGCGAGGGGAGATACGCAGTATTTT. This sequence encodes CASSLAARGDTQYF.

The chain joins TRBV4-2 to TRBJ2-3; possible D gene TRBD2, 6 bases. The CDR3 has 17 amino acids. Germline V lookup: CDR1 LGHNA, CDR2 YNFKEQ. The V gene lost 0 bases and the J gene lost 2 bases, with 15 bases spanning the gap. The CDR3 loop is CASSQDPQRAHTDTQYF. The CDR3 DNA reads as TGTGCCAGCAGCCAAGATCCGCAGCGGGCGCACACAGATACGCAGTATTTT.

This chain joins TRBV11-2 and TRBJ1-5; TRBD1 agrees at 7 bases. The CDR3 contains 17 residues. The V and J ends lost 5 bases and 0 bases, in that order; junction bases with no gene match: 10. CDR1 and CDR2 (germline): SGHAT, FQNNGV. CDR3 protein: CASSAHRTGYSNQPQHF. The CDR3 region has the DNA TGTGCCAGCAGCGCCCACCGGACAGGTTATAGCAATCAGCCCCAGCATTTT.

There are a few counts of this clone. This rearrangement joins TRBV30 to TRBJ1-5, with D perhaps matching TRBD1 (5 bases). V was trimmed by 3 bases and J by 4 bases, leaving 10 bases between them. This CDR3 spans 13 amino acids. Germline CDR1 is GTSNPN and CDR2 is SVGIG (reference sequence). CDR3 amino acids: CAWRSGRNQPQHF. In nucleotides, the CDR3 is TGTGCCTGGAGGTCAGGGCGGAATCAGCCCCAGCATTTT.

V usage is TRBV19 and J usage is TRBJ2-6; no clear D. The CDR3 sequence is 13 residues long. From germline, CDR1 is LNHDA and CDR2 SQIVND (reference sequence). V lost 9 bases and J 1 base, leaving 7 bases between the germline ends. The CDR3 here is CASKGSGANVLTF. CDR3 nucleotides: TGTGCCAGCAAGGGATCTGGGGCCAACGTCCTGACTTTC.

The V gene is TRBV15, the J gene TRBJ2-7; 7 bases line up with TRBD1. Germline V CDR1 and CDR2: LNHNV, YYDKDF (reference sequence). The J segment lost 0 bases and the V segment lost 2 bases, leaving 10 bases of the junction unmatched. The CDR3 consists of 17 residues. The CDR3, as DNA: TGTGCCACCAGCAGACCGACACAGGGGCGAAGCTCCTACGAGCAGTACTTC. It specifies CATSRPTQGRSSYEQYF.